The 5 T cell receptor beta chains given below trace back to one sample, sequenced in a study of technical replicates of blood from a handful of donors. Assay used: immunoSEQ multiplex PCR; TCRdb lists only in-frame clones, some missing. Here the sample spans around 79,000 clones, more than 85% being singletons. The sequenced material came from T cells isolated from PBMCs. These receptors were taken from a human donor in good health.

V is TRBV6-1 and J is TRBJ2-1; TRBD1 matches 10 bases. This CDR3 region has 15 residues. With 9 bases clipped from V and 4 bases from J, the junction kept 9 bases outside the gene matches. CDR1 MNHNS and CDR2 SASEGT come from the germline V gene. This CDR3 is CARGRQGARYNEQFF. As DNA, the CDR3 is TGTGCCAGGGGGAGACAGGGGGCGAGGTACAATGAGCAGTTCTTC.

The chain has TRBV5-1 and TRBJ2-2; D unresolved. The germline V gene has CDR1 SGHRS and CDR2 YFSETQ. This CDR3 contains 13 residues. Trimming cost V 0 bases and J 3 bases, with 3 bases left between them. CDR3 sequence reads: CASSLAYTGELFF. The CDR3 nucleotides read TGCGCCAGCAGCTTGGCCTACACCGGGGAGCTGTTTTTT.

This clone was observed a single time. The CDR3 region has the DNA TGTGCCAGCATTGAAGCCAAAGCGGGGGGCGTGCGGGGCTACACCTTC. Translating gives CASIEAKAGGVRGYTF. The rearrangement joins TRBV28 to TRBJ1-2, with TRBD1 as a possible D gene (6 bases). Trimming removed 7 bases at V and 8 bases at J, with 26 bases between. The length of the CDR3 is 16 residues. Germline CDR1 is MDHEN and CDR2 is SYDVKM.

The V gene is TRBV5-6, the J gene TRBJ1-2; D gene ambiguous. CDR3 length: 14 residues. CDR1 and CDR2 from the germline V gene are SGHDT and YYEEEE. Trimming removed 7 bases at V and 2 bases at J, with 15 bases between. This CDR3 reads CASGLVTANYGYTF. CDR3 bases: TGTGCCAGCGGTTTGGTTACAGCAAACTATGGCTACACCTTC.

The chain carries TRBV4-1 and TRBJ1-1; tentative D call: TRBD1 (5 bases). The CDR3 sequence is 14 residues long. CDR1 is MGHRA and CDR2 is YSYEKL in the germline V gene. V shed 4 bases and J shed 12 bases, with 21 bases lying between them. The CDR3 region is CASSLSRGTLETFF. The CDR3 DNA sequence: TGCGCCAGCAGCCTAAGCCGCGGGACGCTGGAAACTTTCTTT.